These T cell receptor beta chains were read from a single sample in a study of T cell changes during pregnancy in multiple sclerosis. The repertoire was sequenced with immunoSEQ multiplex PCR; TCRdb's copy has only in-frame clones and lacks some. This sample carries approximately 40,000 clones, roughly 93% of them seen once, and the ten largest clones take about 8.5%. The sample here was CD8+ T cells from peripheral blood mononuclear cells, taken in the third trimester of pregnancy. The origin of the receptors is a female donor with multiple sclerosis, enrolled in a pregnancy study. CDR3s include the opening cysteine and the closing phenylalanine or tryptophan. The size entry is marked missing in some rows and otherwise reads once, few, many or a size class.

v_call,clone_size,cdr3_length,j_call,cdr3_aa
TRBV27,NA,14,TRBJ2-1,CASSLSNFPDEQFF
TRBV27,NA,14,TRBJ1-1,CASSTRDSNTEAFF
TRBV9,NA,18,TRBJ2-7,CASSARPTRQGAIHEQYF
TRBV4-1,NA,17,TRBJ1-1,CASSQDSQGLMNTEAFF
TRBV15,NA,15,TRBJ2-3,CATSRLAGATDTQYF
TRBV6-4,NA,15,TRBJ2-1,CASSAEQGNYNEQFF
TRBV7-2,NA,19,TRBJ2-1,CASSLTSGGITSSYNEQFF
TRBV7-9,NA,14,TRBJ2-7,CASSSGTPYYEQYF
TRBV5-1,NA,16,TRBJ1-2,CASSFEPDRIDYGYTF
TRBV13,NA,15,TRBJ2-3,CASSLRLGDTDTQYF
TRBV9,NA,16,TRBJ1-2,CASSVAAAGGQYGYTF
TRBV4-1,once,16,TRBJ1-5,CASSQGGGGYNQPQHF
TRBV2,NA,14,TRBJ2-1,CARIRGPKYNEQFF
TRBV2,NA,15,TRBJ1-2,CASNQLGDRGLGYTF
TRBV19,NA,16,TRBJ1-5,CASSIRGQGLDQPQHF
TRBV9,NA,14,TRBJ2-7,CASSGGQNPYEQYF
TRBV15,NA,13,TRBJ1-4,CATSRDRMEKLFF
TRBV4-1,NA,14,TRBJ2-7,CASSHLSEDYEQYF
TRBV6-4,NA,14,TRBJ1-1,CASSAQGRNTEAFF
TRBV4-1,NA,15,TRBJ1-1,CASSQDPGMNTEAFF
TRBV9,NA,16,TRBJ2-2,CASSSIGGGRTGELFF
TRBV21-1,NA,10,TRBJ1-6,CASSKDHLHF
TRBV5-1,NA,14,TRBJ2-7,CASSFFEQNYEQYF
TRBV7-9,NA,17,TRBJ1-5,CASSADRGKGSNQPQHF
TRBV7-2,NA,13,TRBJ2-2,CASSLGGTGELFF
TRBV6-1,NA,14,TRBJ1-1,CASSEAGGAPEAFF